This TCR beta chain is drawn from a study of cytomegalovirus exposure and HLA in healthy donors. Overall study: The study placed 70% to 85% of its roughly 430 genotyped donors in the Caucasian-associated ancestry cluster.

Per germline, CDR1 SGHVS and CDR2 FNYEAQ. There are 13 residues in the CDR3. V was pared by 5 bases and J by 7 bases, with 12 bases between. PCR involved 60 Vbeta and 13 Jbeta primers. This table comes from immunoSEQ multiplex PCR, and its TCRdb copy is limited to in-frame clones, with some not included. This sample contains about 130,000 clones. The donors gave bone marrow, and they were healthy. The receptor was derived from a woman in her thirties or forties in good health and CMV-seropositive. V and J are TRBV7-6 and TRBJ2-1, with D unresolved. Sequenced material: PBMCs. The CDR3 DNA is TGTGCCAGCAGCCCCGAGGCGGTTAATGAGCAGTTCTTC. It translates to CASSPEAVNEQFF.